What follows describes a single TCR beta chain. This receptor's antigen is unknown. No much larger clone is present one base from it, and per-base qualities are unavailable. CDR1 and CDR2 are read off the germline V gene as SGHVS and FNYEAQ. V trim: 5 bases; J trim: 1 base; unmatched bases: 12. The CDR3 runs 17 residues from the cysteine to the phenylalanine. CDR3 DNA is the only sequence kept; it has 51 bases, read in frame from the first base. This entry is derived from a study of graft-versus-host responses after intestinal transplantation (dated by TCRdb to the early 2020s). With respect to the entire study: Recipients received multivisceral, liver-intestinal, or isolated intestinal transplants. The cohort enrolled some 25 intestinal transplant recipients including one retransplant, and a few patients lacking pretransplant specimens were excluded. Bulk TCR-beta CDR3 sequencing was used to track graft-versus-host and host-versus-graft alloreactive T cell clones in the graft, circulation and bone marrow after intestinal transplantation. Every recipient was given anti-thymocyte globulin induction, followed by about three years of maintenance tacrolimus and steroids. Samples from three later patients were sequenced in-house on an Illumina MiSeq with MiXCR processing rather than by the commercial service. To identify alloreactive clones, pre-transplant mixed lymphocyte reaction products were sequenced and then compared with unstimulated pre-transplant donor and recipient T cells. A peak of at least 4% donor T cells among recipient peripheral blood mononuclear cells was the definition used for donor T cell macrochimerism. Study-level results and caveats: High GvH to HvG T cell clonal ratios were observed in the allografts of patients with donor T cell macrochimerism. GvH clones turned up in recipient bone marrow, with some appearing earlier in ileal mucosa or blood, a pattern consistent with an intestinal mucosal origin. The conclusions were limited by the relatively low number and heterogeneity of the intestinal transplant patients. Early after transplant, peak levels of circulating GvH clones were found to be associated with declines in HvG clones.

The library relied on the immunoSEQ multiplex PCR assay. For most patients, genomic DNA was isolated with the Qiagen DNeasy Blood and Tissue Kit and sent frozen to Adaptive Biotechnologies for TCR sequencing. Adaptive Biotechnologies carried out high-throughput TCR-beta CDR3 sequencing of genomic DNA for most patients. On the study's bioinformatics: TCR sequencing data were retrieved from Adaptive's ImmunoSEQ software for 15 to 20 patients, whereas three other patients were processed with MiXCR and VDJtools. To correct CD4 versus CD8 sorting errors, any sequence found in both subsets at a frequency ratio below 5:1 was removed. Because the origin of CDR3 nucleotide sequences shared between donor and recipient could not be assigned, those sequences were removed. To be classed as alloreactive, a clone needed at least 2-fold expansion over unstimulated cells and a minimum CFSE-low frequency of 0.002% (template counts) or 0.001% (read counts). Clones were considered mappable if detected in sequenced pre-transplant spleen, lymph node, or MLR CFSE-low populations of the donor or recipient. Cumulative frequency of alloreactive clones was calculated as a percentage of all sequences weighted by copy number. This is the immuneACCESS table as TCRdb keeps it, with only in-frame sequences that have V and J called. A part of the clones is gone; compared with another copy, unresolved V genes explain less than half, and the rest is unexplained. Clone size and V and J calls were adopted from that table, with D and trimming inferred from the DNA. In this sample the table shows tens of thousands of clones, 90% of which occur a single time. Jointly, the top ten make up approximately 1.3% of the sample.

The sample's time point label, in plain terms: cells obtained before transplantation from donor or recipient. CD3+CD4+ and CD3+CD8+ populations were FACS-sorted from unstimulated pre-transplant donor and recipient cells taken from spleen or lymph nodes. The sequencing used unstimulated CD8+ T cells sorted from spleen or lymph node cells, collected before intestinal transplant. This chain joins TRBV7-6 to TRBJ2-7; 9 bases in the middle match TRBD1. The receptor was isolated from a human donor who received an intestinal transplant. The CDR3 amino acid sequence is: CASSLHPDRGDSYEQYF. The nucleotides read TGTGCCAGCAGCCTACACCCGGACAGGGGTGATTCCTACGAGCAGTACTTC. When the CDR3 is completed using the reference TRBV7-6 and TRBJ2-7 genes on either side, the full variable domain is GAGVSQSPRYKVTKRGQDVALRCDPISGHVSLYWYRQALGQGPEFLTYFNYEAQQDKSGLPNDRFSAERPEGSISTLTIQRTEQRDSAMYRCASSLHPDRGDSYEQYFGPGTRLTVT.